A selection of T cell receptor beta chains follows, all from one sample in a study of beta chain features in type 1 diabetes. Sequenced by immunoSEQ multiplex PCR; TCRdb stores in-frame clones only, minus some. The sample gives hundreds of thousands of clones, 15% to 20% of which show up once; 0.02% to 0.03% is in the top ten. Specimen: naive CD4+ T cells from blood. Every receptor here comes from a woman in her late teens or twenties in good health. The CDR3 runs from the conserved cysteine through the conserved F or W. Each record gives: D gene, J gene, V gene, clone size, CDR3 length, CDR3 DNA, CDR3 protein. A D gene is named only where the DNA matches it firmly. Clone size is shown for a subset of rows, as once, few, many or a class of expanded clone.

NA | TRBJ2-4 | TRBV6-5 | few | 16 | TGTGCCAGCAGTTACGAGGGGGGATCCCCTGGAAACATTCAGTACTTC | CASSYEGGSPGNIQYF
TRBD2 | TRBJ2-7 | TRBV6-5 | few | 15 | TGTGCCAGCAGCAGGACTAGCGGGAGTATCTACGAGCAGTACTTC | CASSRTSGSIYEQYF
NA | TRBJ2-7 | TRBV18 | few | 13 | TGTGCCAGCTCACCACAGGGAAGCTACGAGCAGTACTTC | CASSPQGSYEQYF
NA | TRBJ1-2 | TRBV28 | NA | 14 | TGTGCCAGCAGCAGTCCTTCCGGGACGTTTTTCTACACCTTC | CASSSPSGTFFYTF
NA | TRBJ2-1 | TRBV7-9 | few | 15 | TGTGCCAGCACCCATGGACTACCGAGCAACAATGAGCAGTTCTTC | CASTHGLPSNNEQFF
NA | TRBJ2-7 | TRBV28 | few | 15 | TGTGCCAGCAGTTTGGGCGGGACAGCTACCTACGAGCAGTACTTC | CASSLGGTATYEQYF
NA | TRBJ2-2 | TRBV7-2 | few | 13 | TGTGCCAGTTCGAGGCAGAACACCGGGGAGCTGTTTTTT | CASSRQNTGELFF
NA | TRBJ2-7 | TRBV27 | NA | 14 | TGTGCCAGCAGTTTTGGGGTTAGGGGGTACGAGCAGTACTTC | CASSFGVRGYEQYF
NA | TRBJ2-1 | TRBV28 | few | 15 | TGTGCCAGCAGTTTGGTTCCGGGTCTAGGTCATGAGCAGTTCTTC | CASSLVPGLGHEQFF
NA | TRBJ1-3 | TRBV7-2 | NA | 15 | TGTGCCAGCAGCTTCCACCGGAATACTGGAAACACCATATATTTT | CASSFHRNTGNTIYF
NA | TRBJ2-2 | TRBV4-1 | NA | 13 | TGCGCCAGCAGCCCCCCCTCGTCCGGGGAGCTGTTTTTT | CASSPPSSGELFF